This T cell receptor beta chain stems from a study of control samples from healthy donors and cancer patients (dated by TCRdb to the early 2020s). CDR1 LNHDA and CDR2 SQIVND were looked up in the germline V gene (reference sequence). The CDR3 numbers 11 residues from cysteine through phenylalanine. Solely the CDR3 DNA is kept, with 33 bases framed from the first base. V is shortened by 7 bases, J by 6 bases, and the region joining them spans 10 bases. Library construction relied on the immunoSEQ multiplex PCR assay. TCRdb limited this immuneACCESS table to in-frame rearrangements with V and J called. A share of clones is missing; checked studies link under half to unresolved V genes, and the rest is unexplained. In this sample the table shows more than 95,000 clones, roughly 87% of which occur a single time. The leading ten clones occupy more than 1.5% of the sample. About this clone itself: Its antigen is not yet known. No base qualities exist here, and no much larger clone lies one base off it.

This receptor was taken from a man aged 18 to 30 in good health. Rearrangement joined TRBV19 to TRBJ2-7; the D gene is possibly TRBD1, with 5 bases matching. The sequencing sample was made of blood. The CDR3 corresponds to CASKGRGEQYF. Read as DNA, the sequence is TGTGCCAGTAAGGGAAGGGGCGAGCAGTACTTC.